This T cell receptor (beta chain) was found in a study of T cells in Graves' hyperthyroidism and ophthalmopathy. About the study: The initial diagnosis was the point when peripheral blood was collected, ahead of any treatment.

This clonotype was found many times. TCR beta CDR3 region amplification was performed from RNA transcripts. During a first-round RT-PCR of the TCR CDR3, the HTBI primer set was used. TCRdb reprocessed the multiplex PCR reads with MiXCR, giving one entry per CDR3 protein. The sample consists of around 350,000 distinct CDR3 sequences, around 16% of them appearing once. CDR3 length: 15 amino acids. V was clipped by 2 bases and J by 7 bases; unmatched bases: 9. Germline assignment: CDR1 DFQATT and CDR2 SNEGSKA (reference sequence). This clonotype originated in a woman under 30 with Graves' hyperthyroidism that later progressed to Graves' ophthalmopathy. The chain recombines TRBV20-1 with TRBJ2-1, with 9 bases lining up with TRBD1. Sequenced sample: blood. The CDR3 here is CSARSPRTGDNEQFF. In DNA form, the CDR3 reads TGCAGTGCTAGAAGCCCGCGGACAGGGGATAATGAGCAGTTCTTC.